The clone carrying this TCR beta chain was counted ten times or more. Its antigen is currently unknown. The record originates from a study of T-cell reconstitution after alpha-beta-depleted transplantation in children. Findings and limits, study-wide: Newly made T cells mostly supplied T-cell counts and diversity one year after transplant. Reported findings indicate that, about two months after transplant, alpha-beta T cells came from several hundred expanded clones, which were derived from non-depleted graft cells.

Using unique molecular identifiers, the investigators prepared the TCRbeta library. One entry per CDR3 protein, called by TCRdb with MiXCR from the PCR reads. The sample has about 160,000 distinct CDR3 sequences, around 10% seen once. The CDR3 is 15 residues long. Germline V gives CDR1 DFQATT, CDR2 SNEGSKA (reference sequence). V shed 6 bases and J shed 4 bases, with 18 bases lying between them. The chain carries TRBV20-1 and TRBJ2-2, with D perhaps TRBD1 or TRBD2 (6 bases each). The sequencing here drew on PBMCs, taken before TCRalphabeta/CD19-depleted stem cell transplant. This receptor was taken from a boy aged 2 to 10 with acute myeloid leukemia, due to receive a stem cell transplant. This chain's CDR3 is CSAERSGAGTGELFF. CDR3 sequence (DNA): TGCAGTGCGGAGAGGTCGGGGGCCGGCACCGGGGAGCTGTTTTTT.